This T cell receptor (beta chain) was captured by sequencing in a study of blood T cell repertoires in COVID-19. Background on the study: Material from acute and convalescent COVID-19 was sourced from the United States, Italy and Spain. From T cells, B-cell-depleted T cells, or PBMCs came the material, which was cDNA or gDNA.

The method was immunoSEQ multiplex PCR; TCRdb's version includes in-frame clones alone and lacks a portion of them. The data show some 360,000 clones, approximately 89% seen once. The sequenced sample was peripheral blood. This TCR came from an older woman with COVID-19, enrolled during active disease.

In DNA form, the CDR3 reads TGCGCCAGCAGGTTAAATCCCCCGACAGTTGAAGCTTTCTTT. The encoded protein is CASRLNPPTVEAFF. The chain uses TRBV5-1 and TRBJ1-1; a possible D gene is TRBD1 (5 bases). With 5 bases removed from V and 7 bases from J, the gap between germline ends came to 18 bases. The CDR3 consists of 14 residues. Per germline, CDR1 SGHRS and CDR2 YFSETQ.